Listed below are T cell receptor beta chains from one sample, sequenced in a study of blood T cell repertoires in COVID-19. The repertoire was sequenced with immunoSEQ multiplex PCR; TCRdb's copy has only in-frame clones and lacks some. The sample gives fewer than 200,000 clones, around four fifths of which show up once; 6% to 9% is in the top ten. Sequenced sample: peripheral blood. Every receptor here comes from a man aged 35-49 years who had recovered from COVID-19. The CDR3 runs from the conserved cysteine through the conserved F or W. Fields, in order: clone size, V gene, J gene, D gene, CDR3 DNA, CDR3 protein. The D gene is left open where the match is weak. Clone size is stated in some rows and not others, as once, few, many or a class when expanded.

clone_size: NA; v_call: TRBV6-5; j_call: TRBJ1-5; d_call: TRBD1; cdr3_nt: TGTGCCAGCAGTTCACAGGGGGCTTCGGGCAATCAGCCCCAGCATTTT; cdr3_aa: CASSSQGASGNQPQHF
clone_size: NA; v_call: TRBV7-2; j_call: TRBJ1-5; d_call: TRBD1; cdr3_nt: TGTGCCAGCAGCTTAGGTACAGGGGCAAGCAATCAGCCCCAGCATTTT; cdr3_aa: CASSLGTGASNQPQHF
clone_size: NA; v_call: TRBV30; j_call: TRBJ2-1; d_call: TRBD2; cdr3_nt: TGTGCCTGGAGTGTCCCAGCGGGAGGCGTTGAGCAGTTCTTC; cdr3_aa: CAWSVPAGGVEQFF
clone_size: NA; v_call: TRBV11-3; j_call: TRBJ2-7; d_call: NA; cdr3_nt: TGTGCCAGCAGCGCCAGGGTTTCCTACGAGCAGTACTTC; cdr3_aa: CASSARVSYEQYF
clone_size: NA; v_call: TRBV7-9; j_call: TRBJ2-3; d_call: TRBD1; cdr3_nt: TGTGCCAGCAGCCACGGACAGGGGGGAGATACGCAGTATTTT; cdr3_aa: CASSHGQGGDTQYF
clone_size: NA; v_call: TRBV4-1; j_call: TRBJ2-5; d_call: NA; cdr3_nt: TGCGCCAGCAGCCAAATCCTATCTCGGAGGGGGGGGGCGTACCAAGAGACCCAGTACTTC; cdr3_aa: CASSQILSRRGGAYQETQYF
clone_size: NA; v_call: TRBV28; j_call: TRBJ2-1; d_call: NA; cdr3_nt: TGTGCCAGCAGCCGTACTAGGAATAAGTTCTTC; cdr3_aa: CASSRTRNKFF
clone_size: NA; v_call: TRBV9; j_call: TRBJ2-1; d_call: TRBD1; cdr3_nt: TGTGCCAGCAGCCCTGGACAGGGGAGCAATGAGCAGTTCTTC; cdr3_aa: CASSPGQGSNEQFF
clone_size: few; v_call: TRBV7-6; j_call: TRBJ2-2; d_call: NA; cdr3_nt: TGTGCCAGCAGCAGTTCGGATGGCGGGCCGAACACCGGGGAGCTGTTTTTT; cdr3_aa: CASSSSDGGPNTGELFF
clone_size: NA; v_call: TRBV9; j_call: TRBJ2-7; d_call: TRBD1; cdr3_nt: TGTGCCAGCAGCGTCGGGACAGGGCGACTCGAGCAGTACTTC; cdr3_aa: CASSVGTGRLEQYF
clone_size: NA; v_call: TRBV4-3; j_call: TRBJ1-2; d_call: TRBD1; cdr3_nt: TGCGCCAGCAGCCAAACCCCGGGACAGGTATACTATGGCTACACCTTC; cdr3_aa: CASSQTPGQVYYGYTF
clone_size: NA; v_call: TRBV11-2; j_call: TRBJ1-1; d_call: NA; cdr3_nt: TGTGCCAGCGCGGAAGGAGCGGGGACTGAAGCTTTCTTT; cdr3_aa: CASAEGAGTEAFF
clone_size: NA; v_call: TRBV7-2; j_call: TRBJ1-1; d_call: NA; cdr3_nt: TGTGCCAGCAGCTTACACGGGAACACTGAAGCTTTCTTT; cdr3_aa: CASSLHGNTEAFF
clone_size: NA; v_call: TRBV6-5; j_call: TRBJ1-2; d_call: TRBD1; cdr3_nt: TGTGCCAGCACTCGACAGGGAGGAGGAGGCTACACCTTC; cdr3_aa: CASTRQGGGGYTF
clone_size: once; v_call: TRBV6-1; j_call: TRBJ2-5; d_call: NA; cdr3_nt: TGTGCCAGCAGTGACTGGGGGAGCGGGCTCCAAGAGACCCAGTACTTC; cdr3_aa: CASSDWGSGLQETQYF
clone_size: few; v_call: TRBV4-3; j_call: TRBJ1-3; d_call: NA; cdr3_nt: TGCGCCAGCAGCCAAGCTCTGGGCAAATTATATTTT; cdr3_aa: CASSQALGKLYF
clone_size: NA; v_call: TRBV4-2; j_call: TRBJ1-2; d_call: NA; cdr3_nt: TGTGCCAGCAGCCAAGCTTTCGGTGAAGTCTATGGCTACACCTTC; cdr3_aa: CASSQAFGEVYGYTF
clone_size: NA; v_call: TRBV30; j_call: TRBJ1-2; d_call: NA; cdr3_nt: TGTGCCTGGACCCTCCAGGGCCATGGCTACACCTTC; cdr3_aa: CAWTLQGHGYTF
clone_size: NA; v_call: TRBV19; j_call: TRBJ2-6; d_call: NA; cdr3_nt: TGTGCCAGTAGTGGACAGAACTCTGGGGCCAACGTCCTGACTTTC; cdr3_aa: CASSGQNSGANVLTF
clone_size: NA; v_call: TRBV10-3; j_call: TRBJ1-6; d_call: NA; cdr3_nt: TGTGCCATCAGTGCATCCGGGACACAATATTCACCCCTCCACTTT; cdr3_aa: CAISASGTQYSPLHF
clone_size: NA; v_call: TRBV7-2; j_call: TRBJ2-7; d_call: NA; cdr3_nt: TGTGCCAGCAGCCCCCCCACCGCACAGGGTAACGAGCAGTACTTC; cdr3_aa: CASSPPTAQGNEQYF
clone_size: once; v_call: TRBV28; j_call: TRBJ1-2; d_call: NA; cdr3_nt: TGTGCCAGCAGTTTAAGGGTCTCGGCGGGTGGCTACACCTTC; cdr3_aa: CASSLRVSAGGYTF
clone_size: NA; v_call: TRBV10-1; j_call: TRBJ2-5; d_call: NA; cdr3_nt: TGCGCCAGCTCACTCAGGGTCGGGGAGACCCAGTACTTC; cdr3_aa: CASSLRVGETQYF
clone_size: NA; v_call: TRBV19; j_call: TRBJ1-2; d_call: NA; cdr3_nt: TGTGCCAGTAGGACGATGAGTCGGGCTAACTATGGCTACACCTTC; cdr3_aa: CASRTMSRANYGYTF
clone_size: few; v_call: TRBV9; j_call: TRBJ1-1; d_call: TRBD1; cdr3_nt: TGTGCCAGCAGCGTAACTCCACTAGAAGCAGGGGGCATCACCCACACTGAAGCTTTCTTT; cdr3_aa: CASSVTPLEAGGITHTEAFF
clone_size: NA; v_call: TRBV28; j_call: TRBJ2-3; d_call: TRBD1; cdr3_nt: TGTGTCACGGGACAGGCAGCTTTTTGGACAGATACGCAGTATTTT; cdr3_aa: CVTGQAAFWTDTQYF
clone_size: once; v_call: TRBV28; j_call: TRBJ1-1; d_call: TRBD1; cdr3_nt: TGTGCCAGCAGTTTTGCGCAGGGGGGATTGGGCACTGAAGCTTTCTTT; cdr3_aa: CASSFAQGGLGTEAFF
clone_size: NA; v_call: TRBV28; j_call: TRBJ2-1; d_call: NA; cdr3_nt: TGTGCCGGGGGCCCCTACAATGAGCAGTTCTTC; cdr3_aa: CAGGPYNEQFF
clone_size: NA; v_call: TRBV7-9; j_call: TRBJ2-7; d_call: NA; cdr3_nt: TGTGCCAGCAGCTTATGGCGGACGGGGATCTACGAGCAGTACTTC; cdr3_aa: CASSLWRTGIYEQYF
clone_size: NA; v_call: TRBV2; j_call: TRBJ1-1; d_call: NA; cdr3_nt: TGTGCCAGCAGGGGGGGGATAGAAGCTTTCTTT; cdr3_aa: CASRGGIEAFF
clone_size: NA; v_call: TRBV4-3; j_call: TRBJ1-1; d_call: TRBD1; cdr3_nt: TGCGCCAGCAGTCCCGGGACAGTGAACACTGAAGCTTTCTTT; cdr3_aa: CASSPGTVNTEAFF
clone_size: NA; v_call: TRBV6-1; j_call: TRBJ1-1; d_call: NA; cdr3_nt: TGTGCCAGCAGTGAAGGAGAGGGTGATGAAGCTTTCTTT; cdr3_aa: CASSEGEGDEAFF
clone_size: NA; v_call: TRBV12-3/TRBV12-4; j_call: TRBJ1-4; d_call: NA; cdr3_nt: TGTGCCAGCACGGACAGTCTAAATGAAAAACTGTTTTTT; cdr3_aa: CASTDSLNEKLFF
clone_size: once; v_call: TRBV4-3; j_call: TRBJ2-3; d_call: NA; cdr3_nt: TGCGCCAGCAGCCAAAGACTCCATGGCACAGATACGCAGTATTTT; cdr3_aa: CASSQRLHGTDTQYF
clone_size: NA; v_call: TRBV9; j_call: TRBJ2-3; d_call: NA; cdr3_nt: TGTGCCAGCAGCTCCTCCCGGGCGGGGAGCTACACAGATACGCAGTATTTT; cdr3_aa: CASSSSRAGSYTDTQYF
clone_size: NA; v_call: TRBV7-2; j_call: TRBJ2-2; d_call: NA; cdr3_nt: TGTGCCAGCAGCTTAGTAGGGGGGACAGCCTGGGAGCTGTTTTTT; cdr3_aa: CASSLVGGTAWELFF